These T cell receptor beta chains were read from a single sample in a study of CD8 T cells in Susac syndrome. MiXCR, run by TCRdb on the immunoSEQ multiplex PCR reads, gives a single entry per CDR3 protein. The data contain roughly 220,000 distinct CDR3 sequences, approximately 94% of them singletons. The sequencing sample was made of CD4+ T cells from PBMCs. The receptor source for this set is a human donor with Susac syndrome. CDR3s include the opening cysteine and the closing phenylalanine or tryptophan. The D gene is left open where the match is weak. Clone size is stated in some rows and not others, as once, few, many or a class when expanded.

v_gene	d_gene	abundance	j_gene	CDR3aa	CDR3nt
TRBV5-1	-	-	TRBJ2-1	CASSALNPSYNEQFF	TGCGCCAGCAGCGCGCTGAACCCCTCCTACAATGAGCAGTTCTTC
TRBV11-2	-	-	TRBJ2-2	CASSIYRGGTGELFF	TGTGCCAGCAGCATCTACAGGGGGGGCACCGGGGAGCTGTTTTTT
TRBV6-6	TRBD1	-	TRBJ1-1	CASSHDRAEAFF	TGTGCCAGCAGTCACGACAGGGCAGAAGCTTTCTTT
TRBV5-4	-	-	TRBJ2-7	CASSMGDNSYEQYF	TGTGCCAGCAGCATGGGGGACAACTCCTACGAGCAGTACTTC
TRBV27	-	once	TRBJ2-5	CASSLAGPWETQYF	TGTGCCAGCAGTTTAGCGGGGCCGTGGGAGACCCAGTACTTC
TRBV2	-	-	TRBJ1-2	CASSEAVGGYTF	TGTGCCAGCAGTGAAGCCGTCGGGGGCTACACCTTC
TRBV29-1	-	few	TRBJ2-2	CSVGLRGGELFF	TGCAGCGTTGGATTGCGCGGCGGGGAGCTGTTTTTT
TRBV9	-	-	TRBJ1-4	CASSVSLGATNEKLFF	TGTGCCAGCAGCGTCTCCCTCGGGGCCACTAATGAAAAACTGTTTTTT
TRBV7-7	-	-	TRBJ2-5	CASSFNAGHEETQYF	TGTGCTAGCAGCTTTAACGCCGGCCACGAAGAGACCCAGTACTTC
TRBV3-1	-	-	TRBJ2-7	CASSSGGASFYEQYF	TGTGCCAGCAGCAGCGGAGGGGCCTCTTTCTACGAGCAGTACTTC
TRBV5-1	-	-	TRBJ2-1	CASSLVLRGGDEQFF	TGCGCCAGCAGCTTGGTGCTGAGGGGGGGCGATGAGCAGTTCTTC
TRBV6-2/TRBV6-3	TRBD1	-	TRBJ2-7	CASSTRDRHSYEQYF	TGTGCCAGCAGTACCCGGGACAGACACTCCTACGAGCAGTACTTC
TRBV11-3	TRBD1	-	TRBJ1-2	CASSRQGRHFNYGYTF	TGTGCCAGCAGCAGACAGGGACGGCATTTCAACTATGGCTACACCTTC
TRBV20-1	-	-	TRBJ1-4	CSSSGGEKLFF	TGTAGTTCTTCGGGGGGGGAAAAACTGTTTTTT
TRBV9	TRBD1	-	TRBJ2-2	CASSAQAGGTGELFF	TGTGCCAGCAGCGCACAGGCAGGGGGCACCGGGGAGCTGTTTTTT
TRBV19	TRBD2	-	TRBJ2-3	CASSSRTSGGRTDTQYF	TGTGCCAGTAGTTCCCGGACTAGCGGGGGCCGCACAGATACGCAGTATTTT
TRBV12-3/TRBV12-4	TRBD2	-	TRBJ2-7	CASSPWFSGGAFYEQYF	TGTGCCAGCAGCCCATGGTTTAGCGGGGGGGCTTTCTACGAGCAGTACTTC